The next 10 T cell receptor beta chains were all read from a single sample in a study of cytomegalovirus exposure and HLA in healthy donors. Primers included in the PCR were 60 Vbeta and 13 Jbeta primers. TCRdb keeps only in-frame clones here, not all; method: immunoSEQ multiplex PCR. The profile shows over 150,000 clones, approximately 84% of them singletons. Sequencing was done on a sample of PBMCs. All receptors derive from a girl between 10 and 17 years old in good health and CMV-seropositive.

Written as DNA, the CDR3 is TGTGCCAGCAGAGAAGGCCGGACAGGGGATGTATATAGCAATCAGCCCCAGCATTTT. It yields the protein CASREGRTGDVYSNQPQHF. This chain joins TRBV27 and TRBJ1-5; TRBD1 matches at 9 bases. The V gene's germline CDR1 is MNHEY and CDR2 SMNVEV (reference sequence). The CDR3 is 19 residues long. The V gene end was trimmed by 6 bases and the J gene end by 0 bases; junction bases not matched to a gene: 15.

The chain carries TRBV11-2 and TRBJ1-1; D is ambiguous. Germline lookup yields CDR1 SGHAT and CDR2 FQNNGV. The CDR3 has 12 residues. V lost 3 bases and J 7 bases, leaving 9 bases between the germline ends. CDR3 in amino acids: CASSFGGREAFF. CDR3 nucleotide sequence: TGTGCCAGCAGCTTCGGAGGGCGTGAAGCTTTCTTT.

The CDR3 protein is CASSVDRGLTYEQFF. The DNA of the CDR3 is TGTGCCAGCAGCGTTGACAGGGGACTGACTTATGAGCAGTTCTTC. The rearrangement links TRBV6-1 to TRBJ2-1, with 8 bases fitting TRBD1. CDR3 size: 15 residues. Per germline, CDR1 MNHNS and CDR2 SASEGT. With 6 bases clipped from V and 8 bases from J, the junction kept 12 bases outside the gene matches.

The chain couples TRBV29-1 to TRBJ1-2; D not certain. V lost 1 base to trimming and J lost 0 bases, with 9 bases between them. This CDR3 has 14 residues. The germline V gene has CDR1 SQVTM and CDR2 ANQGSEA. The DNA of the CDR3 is TGCAGCGTTGAAGCGAAAACGGCTAACTATGGCTACACCTTC. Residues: CSVEAKTANYGYTF.

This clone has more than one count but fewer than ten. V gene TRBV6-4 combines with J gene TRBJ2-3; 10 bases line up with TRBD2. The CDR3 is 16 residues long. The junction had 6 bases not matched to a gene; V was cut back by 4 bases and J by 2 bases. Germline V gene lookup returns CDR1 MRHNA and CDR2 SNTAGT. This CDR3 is CASSVASGGSTDTQYF. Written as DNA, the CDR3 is TGTGCCAGCAGTGTAGCTAGCGGGGGATCCACAGATACGCAGTATTTT.

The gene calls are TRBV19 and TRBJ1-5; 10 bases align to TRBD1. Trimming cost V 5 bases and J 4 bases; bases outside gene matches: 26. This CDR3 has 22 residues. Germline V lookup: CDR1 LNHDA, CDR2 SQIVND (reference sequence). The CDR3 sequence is CASSPIMVPGQGFSVWNQPQHF. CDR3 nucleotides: TGTGCCAGTAGTCCGATAATGGTCCCGGGACAGGGGTTTTCGGTTTGGAATCAGCCCCAGCATTTT.

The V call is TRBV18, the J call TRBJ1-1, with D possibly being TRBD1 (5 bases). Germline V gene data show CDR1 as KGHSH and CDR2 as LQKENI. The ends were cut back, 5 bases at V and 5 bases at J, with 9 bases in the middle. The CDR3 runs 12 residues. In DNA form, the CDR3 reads TGTGCCAGCTCAGTCGGGGGGACTGAAGCTTTCTTT. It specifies CASSVGGTEAFF.

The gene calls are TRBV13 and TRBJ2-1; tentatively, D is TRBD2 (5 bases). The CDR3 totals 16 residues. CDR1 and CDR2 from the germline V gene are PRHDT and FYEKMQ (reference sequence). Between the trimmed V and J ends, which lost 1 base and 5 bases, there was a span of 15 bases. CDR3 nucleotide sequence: TGTGCCAGCAGCTTAGTAGGGTCTCTAGCCCACAATGAGCAGTTCTTC. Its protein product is CASSLVGSLAHNEQFF.

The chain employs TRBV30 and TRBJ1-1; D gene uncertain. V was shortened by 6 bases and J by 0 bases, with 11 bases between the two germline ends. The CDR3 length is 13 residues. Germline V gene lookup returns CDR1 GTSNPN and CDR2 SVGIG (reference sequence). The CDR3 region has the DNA TGTGCCTGCCGCTTCAGGCTGAACACTGAAGCTTTCTTT. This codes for CACRFRLNTEAFF. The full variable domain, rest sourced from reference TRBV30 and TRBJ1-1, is SQTIHQWPATLVQPVGSPLSLECTVEGTSNPNLYWYRQAAGRGLQLLFYSVGIGQISSEVPQNLSASRPQDRQFILSSKKLLLSDSGFYLCACRFRLNTEAFFGQGTRLTVV.

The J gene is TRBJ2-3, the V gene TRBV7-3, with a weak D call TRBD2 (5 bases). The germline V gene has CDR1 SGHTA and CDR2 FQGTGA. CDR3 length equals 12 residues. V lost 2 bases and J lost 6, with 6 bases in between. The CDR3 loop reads CASSLPGDTQYF. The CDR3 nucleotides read TGTGCCAGCAGCTTACCGGGGGATACGCAGTATTTT. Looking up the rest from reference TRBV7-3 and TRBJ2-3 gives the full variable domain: GAGVSQTPSNKVTEKGKYVELRCDPISGHTALYWYRQSLGQGPEFLIYFQGTGAADDSGLPNDRFFAVRPEGSVSTLKIQRTERGDSAVYLCASSLPGDTQYFGPGTRLTVL.